The TCR beta chain under discussion was sequenced for a study of response to subunit inactivated influenza vaccine. Study-level findings and limits: Each seasonal influenza vaccination recruits few new T cells, the authors suggested.

The germline gives CDR1 SGHRS, CDR2 YFSETQ. The CDR3 is 15 amino acids. The junction had 2 bases not matched to a gene; V was cut back by 0 bases and J by 3 bases. TCRdb reanalysed the RT-PCR reads using MiXCR and keeps one entry per CDR3 protein. Among some 500,000 distinct CDR3 sequences, roughly 13% were seen once, and the ten largest hold over 10%. This clonotype was picked up a small number of times. What it binds is not known. This material consisted of PBMCs from blood, taken about 40 days after vaccination. This TCR derives from a middle-aged man who received an inactivated influenza vaccine. J is TRBJ2-7 and V is TRBV5-1; TRBD2 matches at 11 bases. The CDR3 sequence is CASSLETSGIYEQYF. CDR3 DNA: TGCGCCAGCAGCTTGGAGACTAGCGGGATCTACGAGCAGTACTTC. Drawing the rest from reference TRBV5-1 and TRBJ2-7, the complete variable domain is KAGVTQTPRYLIKTRGQQVTLSCSPISGHRSVSWYQQTPGQGLQFLFEYFSETQRNKGNFPGRFSGRQFSNSRSEMNVSTLELGDSALYLCASSLETSGIYEQYFGPGTRLTVT.